These 20 T cell receptor beta chains were sequenced from one sample in a study of regulatory T cells in long-lasting Graves disease. As to time point: newly diagnosed GD, antithyroid drugs for less than 3 months. Preparation of the TCR library used RNA extracted from PBMCs. Researchers made TCR beta libraries by using iRepertoire HTBI primers and running Arm-PCR on CDR3 regions. TCRdb ran MiXCR on the multiplex PCR reads and lists one entry per CDR3 protein. The sample consists of 550,000 or so distinct CDR3 sequences, about 12% of them appearing once. These data were likewise used in another study, on T cells in Graves' hyperthyroidism and ophthalmopathy.

The input for sequencing was peripheral blood mononuclear cells (PBMCs), taken at new diagnosis, from a patient treated with antithyroid drugs. These receptors all stem from a woman in her 30s with Graves disease.

The chain has TRBV20-1 and TRBJ1-5; D gene unclear. Germline V gene sequence: CDR1 DFQATT, CDR2 SNEGSKA (reference sequence). The CDR3 consists of 12 residues. V lost 3 bases to trimming and J lost 11 bases, with 14 bases between them. In DNA form, the CDR3 reads TGCAGTGCTAGGGGATCGGGCAAGGCCCAGCATTTT. This codes for CSARGSGKAQHF.

This chain links TRBV12-3 or TRBV12-4 with TRBJ1-5, with D maybe TRBD1 (5 bases). The CDR3 is made up of 15 amino acids. Trimming removed 2 bases from V and 4 bases from J, with 12 bases in between. CDR3 in amino acids: CASSLTRDGNQPQHF. CDR3 DNA sequence: TGTGCCAGCAGTTTAACCCGGGACGGGAATCAGCCCCAGCATTTT.

The chain has TRBV19 and TRBJ1-5, with D hard to call. The V gene's germline CDR1 is LNHDA and CDR2 SQIVND (reference sequence). V was clipped by 1 base and J by 11 bases, with 9 bases between them. This CDR3 has 12 residues. Here the CDR3 DNA reads TGTGCCAGTAGTATAGGACGGCTCGCCCAGCATTTT. Its protein is CASSIGRLAQHF.

This clonotype was detected only a few times. The chain uses TRBV4-3 and TRBJ1-5; unclear D gene. In germline, CDR1 is LGHNA, CDR2 YSLEER. The CDR3 is 16 residues long. Deletions cut 0 bases from V and 9 bases from J, with 18 bases between. The CDR3 DNA sequence: TGCGCCAGCAGCCAAGATGTCTCGGCTTCGATTTGGCCCCAGCATTTT. It translates to CASSQDVSASIWPQHF.

This clonotype was seen at least ten times. V and J are TRBV28 and TRBJ2-2, with D hard to call. Trimming stripped 4 bases from V and 3 bases from J, with 6 bases between. CDR1 is MDHEN and CDR2 is SYDVKM in the germline V gene. CDR3 length: 13 residues. CDR3 in DNA: TGTGCCAGCAGTTGGACGTACACCGGGGAGCTGTTTTTT. It is translated as CASSWTYTGELFF.

The chain combines TRBV29-1 with TRBJ1-3; D is uncertain. Germline CDR1 SQVTM, CDR2 ANQGSEA. This CDR3 has 13 residues. Between the trimmed V and J ends, which lost 5 bases and 0 bases, there was a span of 8 bases. For the CDR3, the DNA is TGCAGCGTTCTAAAGGTCTCTGGAAACACCATATATTTT. Translated: CSVLKVSGNTIYF.

For this clonotype: This sequence is one base from a far larger clone and is likely a read error. The chain employs TRBV18 and TRBJ2-1; tentatively, D is TRBD1 (5 bases). The J call may not be correct, given that the DNA end is closer to TRBJ2-3. Looked up from germline, CDR1 is KGHSH and CDR2 is LQKENI. The CDR3 runs to 15 residues. CDR3 loop: CASSPYKGPSDTQYF. The CDR3 bases are TGTGCCAGCTCACCATACAAGGGGCCCTCAGATACGCAGTATTTT.

This clonotype was seen ten or more times. Mismatch with germline at one junction end may stem from a read error. The rearrangement joins TRBV6-1 to TRBJ1-2; 8 nucleotides line up with TRBD1. CDR1 and CDR2 from the germline V gene are MNHNS and SASEGT. The CDR3 consists of 15 residues. The CDR3 is CASSEGQGSFYGYTF. The DNA of the CDR3 is TGTGCCAGCAGCGAAGGACAGGGATCCTTCTATGGCTACACCTTC.

This clonotype came up a few times. This sequence may be a read error, since a much larger clone differs from it by one base. The chain is built from TRBV6-1 and TRBJ1-5; D remains unclear. Per the germline V gene, CDR1 is MNHNS and CDR2 is SASEGT. The V end lost 7 bases, the J end lost 2 bases, and 15 bases lay between the germline ends. This CDR3 is built from 15 residues. The CDR3 protein is CASTQTAGGNQPQHF. For the CDR3, the DNA is TGTGCCAGCACTCAAACCGCAGGAGGCAATCAGCCCCAGCATTTT.

There are many counts of this clonotype. The rearrangement joins TRBV20-1 to TRBJ2-7, with a weak D call TRBD1 (5 bases). Per the germline V gene, CDR1 is DFQATT and CDR2 is SNEGSKA (reference sequence). The CDR3 totals 13 residues. V lost 1 base to trimming and J lost 5 bases, with 12 bases between them. The DNA of the CDR3 is TGCAGTGCTAGAGCGCAGGGCCAGAACGAGCAGTACTTC. It is translated as CSARAQGQNEQYF.

This CDR3 reads CASSLTSGQYDEQFF. The CDR3, as DNA: TGTGCCAGCAGCTTGACGAGCGGGCAATACGATGAGCAGTTCTTC. The rearrangement links TRBV5-5 to TRBJ2-1; D is perhaps TRBD2 (6 bases). Germline V gives CDR1 SGHKS, CDR2 YYEKEE (reference sequence). V was pared by 1 base and J by 8 bases, with 16 bases between. The CDR3 covers 15 residues. The whole variable domain, filled in from reference TRBV5-5 and TRBJ2-1, reads DAGVTQSPTHLIKTRGQQVTLRCSPISGHKSVSWYQQVLGQGPQFIFQYYEKEERGRGNFPDRFSARQFPNYSSELNVNALLLGDSALYLCASSLTSGQYDEQFFGPGTRLTVL.

This clonotype has a count of ten or more. The CDR3, as DNA: TGTGCCAGCAGTGCCCCCGGACTAGGAACGTGGGAGCAGTACTTC. Protein product: CASSAPGLGTWEQYF. The rearrangement joins TRBV28 to TRBJ2-7, with TRBD2 matching 7 bases. CDR1 MDHEN and CDR2 SYDVKM come from the germline V gene. The junction had 14 bases not matched to a gene; V was cut back by 5 bases and J by 7 bases. This CDR3 contains 15 residues.

The genes are TRBV6-7 and TRBJ1-5; TRBD1 matches 9 bases. TRBV6-7 is classed as an ORF, of uncertain function. Germline trimming cut 4 bases from V and 0 bases from J; bases unmatched to any gene: 22. This CDR3 contains 22 residues. The CDR3 nucleotides read TGTGCCAGCAGTTGCGGTCAGGGGGGACAGGGACCATCCGATTATAGCAATCAGCCCCAGCATTTT. Protein sequence: CASSCGQGGQGPSDYSNQPQHF.

In its sample, this clonotype was seen many times. The V call is TRBV28, the J call TRBJ2-1; 8 nucleotides align to TRBD1. The junction had 5 bases not matched to a gene; V was cut back by 8 bases and J by 2 bases. Looked up from germline, CDR1 is MDHEN and CDR2 is SYDVKM. There are 14 residues in the CDR3. The CDR3 spells CASGGTGPYNEQFF. Here the CDR3 DNA reads TGTGCCAGCGGGGGGACAGGCCCCTACAATGAGCAGTTCTTC. Full variable domain (missing parts from reference TRBV28 and TRBJ2-1): DVKVTQSSRYLVKRTGEKVFLECVQDMDHENMFWYRQDPGLGLRLIYFSYDVKMKEKGDIPEGYSVSREKKERFSLILESASTNQTSMYLCASGGTGPYNEQFFGPGTRLTVL.

CDR3 nucleotide sequence: TGTGCCAGTAGTTGGGCTAGCGGGGGCGAGCAGTACTTC. It codes for CASSWASGGEQYF. The chain joins TRBV19 to TRBJ2-7, with TRBD2 matching 10 bases. This CDR3 is built from 13 residues. CDR1 and CDR2 from the germline V gene are LNHDA and SQIVND (reference sequence). V was pared by 5 bases and J by 6 bases, with 4 bases of the junction left unmatched.

This clonotype was found a few times. The chain joins TRBV13 to TRBJ1-1; D remains ambiguous. This CDR3 is built from 13 residues. V was clipped by 7 bases and J by 1 base, with 10 bases between them. Germline V gene data show CDR1 as PRHDT and CDR2 as FYEKMQ (reference sequence). DNA of the CDR3: TGTGCCAGCACGGACGGAACGAACACTGAAGCTTTCTTT. Its translation is CASTDGTNTEAFF.

This clonotype was picked up many times. V and J are TRBV7-2 and TRBJ2-1; the match to TRBD2 covers 11 bases. Germline V gene data show CDR1 as SGHTA and CDR2 as FQGNSA. CDR3 length: 16 residues. Trimming took 5 bases from V and 2 from J; bases not matched to a gene: 5. The DNA for the CDR3 is TGTGCCAGCAGCCCCCGACTAGCGGGAACCTACAATGAGCAGTTCTTC. It yields the protein CASSPRLAGTYNEQFF.

This clonotype was recorded at least ten times. The J gene is TRBJ1-6, the V gene TRBV20-1, with 9 bases identical to TRBD1. Trimming removed 0 bases from V and 10 bases from J; junction bases left unmatched: 10. The CDR3 has 16 amino acids. Looked up from germline, CDR1 is DFQATT and CDR2 is SNEGSKA (reference sequence). For the CDR3, the DNA is TGCAGTGCTAGAGATACCCCCGGGACAGGGTCCTCACCCCTCCACTTT. Translated, it gives CSARDTPGTGSSPLHF.

This clonotype was picked up many times. The CDR3 spells CASSYSRVRHNEQFF. The DNA of the CDR3 is TGTGCCAGCAGTTACTCCAGGGTCCGACACAATGAGCAGTTCTTC. This chain joins TRBV6-2 or TRBV6-3 and TRBJ2-1; weak D call: TRBD1 (5 bases). V lost 0 bases, J lost 5 bases, and 11 bases lay in between. The CDR3 has 15 residues. In germline, CDR1 is MNHEY, CDR2 SVGEGT.

This clonotype was picked up a small number of times. This chain links TRBV29-1 with TRBJ1-3, with a weak D call TRBD1 (5 bases). The germline CDR1 and CDR2 sequences are SQVTM and ANQGSEA. Trimming removed 5 bases from V and 4 bases from J, with 15 bases in between. The length of the CDR3 is 14 residues. The CDR3 DNA reads as TGCAGCGTTAATCAAGGGGAGAGGGGAAACACCATATATTTT. It codes for CSVNQGERGNTIYF.